The source of this T cell receptor beta chain is a study of OX40 agonist ivuxolimab in advanced cancers. Across the whole study: Males comprised about 78% of the group, whose mean age was approximately 61 years (range roughly 20 to 85).

Method: immunoSEQ multiplex PCR; TCRdb's copy keeps in-frame clones and lacks some. Here the sample spans tens of thousands of clones, 85% to 90% being singletons. The CDR3 runs 12 residues. V was pared by 3 bases and J by 5 bases, with 7 bases between. Germline V gene data show CDR1 as MNHEY and CDR2 as SMNVEV (reference sequence). Sample: CD4+ or CD8+ T cells sorted from blood, taken in a trial of the OX40 agonist ivuxolimab. This receptor was taken from an adult with an advanced solid tumor such as melanoma, head and neck, liver or kidney cancer. The chain carries TRBV27 and TRBJ1-2, with D possibly being TRBD1 (5 bases). The CDR3 spells CASSFGGYGYTF. The CDR3 DNA sequence: TGTGCCAGCAGTTTTGGGGGTTATGGCTACACCTTC.